This T cell receptor beta chain was found in a study of the immune and genomic landscape of osteosarcoma. In the study overall: Diagnosis ages spanned about 5-85 years, median roughly 28.

The table came from immunoSEQ multiplex PCR; TCRdb's copy has only in-frame clones and leaves some out. The sample lists about 10,000 clones, over 55% occurring once. V shed 6 bases and J shed 4 bases, with 17 bases lying between them. Germline V lookup: CDR1 SGDLS, CDR2 YYNGEE. CDR3 length: 15 amino acids. The post-treatment osteosarcoma tumors were primary, local recurrence or metastasis specimens from poor-prognosis patients. This clonotype originated in a human donor with osteosarcoma. The sequenced material came from osteosarcoma tumor tissue from the lung. This chain uses TRBV9 with TRBJ2-1; D gene ambiguous. Here the CDR3 reads CASNPTGDGYNEQFF. In DNA, the CDR3 is TGTGCCAGCAATCCCACCGGAGACGGGTACAATGAGCAGTTCTTC.